The 9 T cell receptor beta chains below were found in one sample sequenced in a study of blood T cell repertoires in COVID-19. Assay: immunoSEQ multiplex PCR; the TCRdb copy retains only in-frame clones and omits some. The sample includes fewer than 40,000 clones, over 80% of them seen just once. The sample consisted of peripheral blood. All receptors come from a human donor in a cohort sampled during active COVID-19.

V gene TRBV3-1 (or the pseudogene TRBV3-2) combines with J gene TRBJ2-2; weak D call: TRBD1 (7 bases). Between the trimmed V and J ends, which lost 1 base and 6 bases, there was a span of 21 bases. This CDR3 spans 18 amino acids. The germline V gene has CDR1 LGHDT and CDR2 YNNKEL (reference sequence). Here the CDR3 DNA reads TGTGCCAGCAGCCAAGTAATTGGAGGGGGCGCTTCGGCCGGGGAGCTGTTTTTT. Translation: CASSQVIGGGASAGELFF.

This clone appeared a single time. This chain uses TRBV27 with TRBJ2-7; the D is unclear. Germline CDR1 and CDR2: MNHEY and SMNVEV (reference sequence). The CDR3 is made up of 14 amino acids. Trimming pared 6 bases from V and 5 bases from J, leaving 17 bases between. The DNA for the CDR3 is TGTGCCAGCAGCCCAGGTATCCTTCTGGACGAGCAGTACGTC. Its protein is CASSPGILLDEQYV.

This rearrangement joins TRBV5-1 to TRBJ2-3; 10 bases map to TRBD1. Germline CDR1 is SGHRS and CDR2 is YFSETQ. J lost 0 bases, V lost 4 bases, and 11 bases had no gene match. This CDR3 contains 18 residues. The CDR3 reads CASSLPPGTGASTDTQYF. DNA for the CDR3: TGCGCCAGCAGCCTACCTCCCGGGACAGGGGCTAGCACAGATACGCAGTATTTT.

This clone was detected only a few times. This chain links TRBV27 with TRBJ1-2; 7 bases are shared with TRBD1. The CDR3 contains 15 residues. The V gene's germline CDR1 is MNHEY and CDR2 SMNVEV (reference sequence). J lost 2 bases, V lost 3 bases, and 6 bases had no gene match. The CDR3 here is CASSLGTVPNYGYTF. In DNA, the CDR3 is TGTGCCAGCAGTTTGGGGACAGTGCCCAACTATGGCTACACCTTC.

This clone was found once. The chain has TRBV19 and TRBJ1-4; D perhaps matches TRBD1 (5 bases). This CDR3 is 16 amino acids long. V shed 3 bases and J shed 5 bases, with 16 bases lying between them. The germline V gene encodes CDR1 LNHDA and CDR2 SQIVND (reference sequence). The CDR3 DNA reads TGTGCCAGTAGTATGCAGGGACTGGGGGAAAATGAAAAACTGTTTTTT. It yields the protein CASSMQGLGENEKLFF.

The rearrangement joins TRBV25-1 to TRBJ2-7; TRBD1 agrees at 8 bases. Germline trimming cut 4 bases from V and 6 bases from J; bases unmatched to any gene: 5. The germline V gene encodes CDR1 MGHDK and CDR2 SYGVNS. The CDR3 totals 13 residues. The CDR3 DNA follows: TGTGCCAGCAGTGTGACAGGGGCTACCGAGCAGTACGTC. This sequence encodes CASSVTGATEQYV.

The rearrangement uses TRBV20-1 and TRBJ1-1, with 7 bases matching TRBD1. CDR3 length: 11 residues. The germline gives CDR1 DFQATT, CDR2 SNEGSKA (reference sequence). Trimming removed 6 bases from V and 10 bases from J; junction bases left unmatched: 8. The CDR3 sequence is CSALTGNRAFF. The CDR3, as DNA: TGCAGTGCCTTGACAGGGAATAGAGCTTTCTTT.

CDR3: CASTPGQGRYQPQHF. The CDR3 nucleotides are TGTGCCAGTACCCCAGGACAGGGCCGTTATCAGCCCCAGCATTTT. This chain uses TRBV19 with TRBJ1-5, with 8 bases lining up with TRBD1. The V and J ends lost 7 bases and 5 bases, in that order; junction bases with no gene match: 10. This CDR3 region has 15 residues. CDR1 is LNHDA, CDR2 SQIVND, per germline (reference sequence).

This clone was seen only once. The chain employs TRBV3-1 (or the pseudogene TRBV3-2) and TRBJ2-6; D perhaps matches TRBD2 (5 bases). Trimming left V 7 bases short and J 0 bases short, with 10 bases between. Germline V gene sequence: CDR1 LGHDT, CDR2 YNNKEL (reference sequence). The CDR3 loop spans 15 amino acids. This CDR3 is CASTTRASGANVLTF. The CDR3 DNA reads TGTGCCAGCACAACGCGGGCCTCTGGGGCCAACGTCCTGACTTTC.